This T cell receptor beta chain derives from a study of blood T cell repertoires in COVID-19. Per germline, CDR1 SNHLY and CDR2 FYNNEI. Trimming took 6 bases from V and 2 from J, leaving 7 bases between them. The CDR3 runs to 12 residues. The authors' processing: Amplification from reference gene primers served as the basis for estimated nucleated cell counts. The data were produced by immunoSEQ multiplex PCR, yet TCRdb's version contains in-frame clones alone and is incomplete. That table furnishes V, J and clone size, whereas the DNA furnished D and trimming. The profile shows about 380,000 clones, roughly four fifths of them singletons.

This receptor was taken from a human donor with acute or convalescent COVID-19. The donor label of this sample is uncertain. Sequenced material: peripheral blood. The rearrangement uses TRBV2 and TRBJ1-2; a weak D match, TRBD1 (6 bases). The CDR3 DNA reads as TGTGCCAGCAGCGGACAGAACTATGGCTACACCTTC. As protein: CASSGQNYGYTF.